The present T cell receptor beta chain was sequenced within a study of blood T cell repertoires in COVID-19. Study as a whole: PBMCs, B-cell-depleted T cells, or T cells were the source of the cDNA or gDNA that made up the material.

Original processing notes: It was from reference gene primer amplification that nucleated cell counts were estimated. Assay used: immunoSEQ multiplex PCR; TCRdb lists only in-frame clones, some missing. D and trimming come from the DNA, and the V and J calls and clone size come from that table. The sample contains approximately 300,000 clones, approximately 90% of which appear only once. Germline CDR1 and CDR2: SNHLY and FYNNEI. V was shortened by 10 bases and J by 3 bases, with 7 bases between the two germline ends. There are 12 residues in the CDR3. The rearrangement uses TRBV2 and TRBJ1-6; weak D call: TRBD1 (6 bases). The receptor was derived from a woman between 45 and 65 years old who had recovered from COVID-19. The sequenced sample was peripheral blood. The CDR3 nucleotides read TGTGCCACGACAGGCTATAATTCACCCCTCCACTTT. It codes for CATTGYNSPLHF.